The 16 T cell receptor beta chains reported below all come from one sample, sequenced in a study of identical twins. One entry per CDR3 protein results from TCRdb running MiXCR on the 5' RACE reads. The sample has under 300,000 distinct CDR3 sequences, approximately 11% seen once; the top ten hold 4% to 5%. The sample was also linked to a second study, of yellow fever vaccine responses in identical twins.

Sequenced: memory (CD45RO+) T cells sorted from blood. The receptors were sampled from a woman under 30 in good health.

V usage is TRBV6-5 and J usage is TRBJ2-5, with 9 nucleotides matching TRBD1. After removal of 2 bases from V and 2 bases from J, the junction contained 3 bases not matched to a gene. The germline V gene encodes CDR1 MNHEY and CDR2 SVGAGI. The CDR3 contains 15 residues. The CDR3 region is CASSYVDRGQETQYF. Here the CDR3 DNA reads TGTGCCAGCAGTTACGTCGACAGGGGGCAAGAGACCCAGTACTTC.

In its sample, this clonotype was seen a few times. This chain joins TRBV6-2 or TRBV6-3 and TRBJ1-5; 10 nucleotides align to TRBD1. V lost 6 bases and J lost 1; bases outside the gene matches: 3. In germline, CDR1 is MNHEY, CDR2 SVGEGT. The CDR3 runs to 15 residues. CDR3 residues: CASRQGQGSNQPQHF. The CDR3 coding sequence is TGTGCCAGCAGACAGGGACAGGGGAGCAATCAGCCCCAGCATTTT.

J is TRBJ1-1 and V is TRBV10-3, with a weak D call TRBD1 (6 bases). V lost 1 base to trimming and J lost 1 base, with 7 bases between them. Germline CDR1 and CDR2: ENHRY and SYGVKD. CDR3 length equals 14 residues. The CDR3 DNA reads TGTGCCATCAGTGAGTTACAGGGGAACACTGAAGCTTTCTTT. It yields the protein CAISELQGNTEAFF.

The sample holds many counts of this clonotype. This chain uses TRBV18 with TRBJ1-1; TRBD1 agrees at 7 bases. The CDR3 loop spans 12 amino acids. Germline lookup yields CDR1 KGHSH and CDR2 LQKENI. V was pared by 4 bases and J by 5 bases, with 1 base of the junction left unmatched. For the CDR3, the DNA is TGTGCCAGCTCACAGGGGGCTACTGAAGCTTTCTTT. Protein sequence: CASSQGATEAFF. Full variable domain (missing parts from reference TRBV18 and TRBJ1-1): NAGVMQNPRHLVRRRGQEARLRCSPMKGHSHVYWYRQLPEEGLKFMVYLQKENIIDESGMPKERFSAEFPKEGPSILRIQQVVRGDSAAYFCASSQGATEAFFGQGTRLTVV.

The chain carries TRBV3-1 and TRBJ2-3; D may be TRBD2 (6 bases). V lost 7 bases to trimming and J lost 4 bases, with 15 bases between them. The CDR3 contains 14 residues. Germline V gene sequence: CDR1 LGHDT, CDR2 YNNKEL (reference sequence). CDR3 DNA: TGTGCCAGCAACCTACTAGCTTCGCCAGATACGCAGTATTTT. Encoded protein: CASNLLASPDTQYF.

This clonotype turned up a few times. The chain employs TRBV25-1 and TRBJ2-7; 9 nucleotides agree with TRBD1. Germline trimming cut 5 bases from V and 7 bases from J; bases unmatched to any gene: 12. This CDR3 has 15 residues. Germline V CDR1 and CDR2: MGHDK, SYGVNS. The CDR3 reads CASSSPGQGMREQYF. CDR3 nucleotide sequence: TGTGCCAGCAGTAGTCCGGGACAGGGTATGAGGGAGCAGTACTTC.

This clonotype has just a few counts. The chain recombines TRBV14 with TRBJ2-3; no firm D call. From germline, CDR1 is SGHDN and CDR2 FVKESK. Trimming shortened V by 1 base and J by 1 base, and 6 bases separated the two germline ends. The CDR3 contains 14 residues. CDR3 protein: CASSQVGRTDTQYF. CDR3 in DNA: TGTGCCAGCAGCCAAGTTGGACGCACAGATACGCAGTATTTT. Full variable domain (remainder filled in from reference TRBV14 and TRBJ2-3): EAGVTQFPSHSVIEKGQTVTLRCDPISGHDNLYWYRRVMGKEIKFLLHFVKESKQDESGMPNNRFLAERTGGTYSTLKVQPAELEDSGVYFCASSQVGRTDTQYFGPGTRLTVL.

CDR3 DNA sequence: TGCGCCAGCAGCTTGGCGGGACAGGGGTACGGTGAGCAGTTCTTC. Translated, it gives CASSLAGQGYGEQFF. The chain links TRBV5-1 to TRBJ2-1; 10 bases fit TRBD1. Trimming at V came to 0 bases and at J to 9 bases, leaving 6 bases not matched to a gene. In germline, CDR1 is SGHRS, CDR2 YFSETQ. CDR3 length equals 15 residues.

The chain couples TRBV27 to TRBJ2-7, with D possibly matching TRBD2 (5 bases). V gave up 5 bases and J gave up 7 bases, with 24 bases separating them. The length of the CDR3 is 16 residues. Per germline, CDR1 MNHEY and CDR2 SMNVEV (reference sequence). The CDR3 coding sequence is TGTGCCAGCAGTCCGTCCTTAGCAGCCGTCGAGGGTGAGCAGTACTTC. It codes for CASSPSLAAVEGEQYF.

This clonotype was recorded a few times. In DNA, the CDR3 is TGTGCCAGCACACTCCGGGGCAGCACAGATACGCAGTATTTT. Protein sequence: CASTLRGSTDTQYF. The V gene is TRBV11-2, the J gene TRBJ2-3, with D perhaps being TRBD1 or TRBD2 (5 bases each). CDR3 size: 14 residues. CDR1 and CDR2 from the germline V gene are SGHAT and FQNNGV. Trimming removed 7 bases at V and 0 bases at J, with 11 bases between.

This clonotype was detected a few times. J is TRBJ2-3 and V is TRBV4-2; TRBD2 matches 7 bases. V was clipped by 0 bases and J by 3 bases; unmatched bases: 18. CDR1 LGHNA and CDR2 YNFKEQ come from the germline V gene. This CDR3 has 20 amino acids. Here the CDR3 reads CASSQEGPHPGLVGTDTQYF. CDR3 sequence (DNA): TGTGCCAGCAGCCAAGAGGGGCCCCACCCCGGACTAGTGGGGACAGATACGCAGTATTTT.

This clonotype was picked up a small number of times. The V gene is TRBV11-2, the J gene TRBJ1-1; D is ambiguous. CDR1 and CDR2 (germline): SGHAT, FQNNGV. The CDR3 extends over 13 amino acids. The V end was cut by 3 bases, the J end by 1 base, with 6 bases between. CDR3 residues: CASSFQENTEAFF. The CDR3 bases are TGTGCCAGCAGCTTCCAGGAGAACACTGAAGCTTTCTTT. Combining the CDR3 with reference TRBV11-2 and TRBJ1-1 gives the whole variable domain EAGVAQSPRYKIIEKRQSVAFWCNPISGHATLYWYQQILGQGPKLLIQFQNNGVVDDSQLPKDRFSAERLKGVDSTLKIQPAKLEDSAVYLCASSFQENTEAFFGQGTRLTVV.

The gene calls are TRBV2 and TRBJ2-1; D gene uncertain. Per germline, CDR1 SNHLY and CDR2 FYNNEI. V gave up 4 bases and J gave up 8 bases, with 12 bases separating them. This CDR3 has 13 residues. CDR3 DNA: TGTGCCAGCAGTGTGAGGTCAGGCGATGAGCAGTTCTTC. Translating it yields CASSVRSGDEQFF.

This clonotype was recorded at least ten times. The chain couples TRBV7-8 to TRBJ2-7; D possibly corresponds to TRBD2 (6 bases). Trimming took 1 base from V and 0 from J, leaving 16 bases between them. Germline V gene lookup returns CDR1 SGHVS and CDR2 FQNEAQ. The CDR3 loop spans 17 amino acids. The CDR3 spells CASSLVSGAGSSYEQYF. The CDR3 coding sequence is TGTGCCAGCAGCTTAGTATCTGGGGCGGGAAGCTCCTACGAGCAGTACTTC.

This clonotype was found many times. The chain links TRBV7-9 to TRBJ2-3, with a possible D match to TRBD2 (6 bases). This CDR3 spans 14 amino acids. CDR1 SEHNR and CDR2 FQNEAQ come from the germline V gene (reference sequence). V was shortened by 5 bases and J by 2 bases, with 11 bases between the two germline ends. Here the CDR3 DNA reads TGTGCCAGCAGCCCGGAGGGCATCACAGATACGCAGTATTTT. Translation: CASSPEGITDTQYF.

The chain combines TRBV7-9 with TRBJ2-1; 10 bases map to TRBD2. V shed 5 bases and J 4 bases; nucleotides not matched to a gene: 8. CDR3 size: 16 residues. Germline CDR1 SEHNR, CDR2 FQNEAQ (reference sequence). CDR3 sequence: CASSPTTSGIYNEQFF. DNA of the CDR3: TGTGCCAGCAGCCCCACAACTAGCGGGATTTACAATGAGCAGTTCTTC.